The TCR beta chain under discussion was sequenced for a study of T cells after somatic rescue of genetic block. The CDR3 is 21 amino acids. Per the germline V gene, CDR1 is MDHEN and CDR2 is SYDVKM. Trimming at V came to 6 bases and at J to 10 bases, leaving 31 bases not matched to a gene. Measured with immunoSEQ multiplex PCR; TCRdb has only the in-frame clones, and not every one. This sample carries tens of thousands of clones, 85% to 90% of them seen once, and the ten largest clones take roughly 1.7%. The sample taken for sequencing was peripheral blood mononuclear cells (PBMCs). J is TRBJ2-1 and V is TRBV28, with 9 bases lining up with TRBD1. This TCR was recovered from a woman aged 18-35 years. For the CDR3, the DNA is TGTGCCAGCAGCCGCCGGGAGTCAGGAGGCCGAGGGACAGGGTGGTTCAGGGAGCAGTTCTTC. Translating gives CASSRRESGGRGTGWFREQFF.